The rows below give T cell receptor beta chains drawn from one sample of a study of beta chain features in type 1 diabetes. Profiling relied on immunoSEQ multiplex PCR, and the TCRdb table lists in-frame clones only, not all of them. The sample holds a few hundred thousand clones, about a tenth seen once. Source material: central memory CD4+ T cells from blood. The receptors were sampled from a man aged 18 to 30 in good health. Both conserved end residues are part of each CDR3. The D gene is left open where the match is weak. A clone size is listed for some rows: how often the clone was seen (once, few, many), or a class if it is expanded.

>TRBV4-3|14|TRBJ2-3|NA|NA
TGCGCCAGCAGCCATGAACTTCGCACAGATACGCAGTATTTT
CASSHELRTDTQYF
>TRBV5-1|16|TRBJ1-1|few|TRBD1
TGCGCCAGCAGCCGACTTGGGGCAGGGGGCTACACTGAAGCTTTCTTT
CASSRLGAGGYTEAFF
>TRBV19|14|TRBJ2-5|few|NA
TGTGCCAGTAGTATCGACGCGAACAGGGTGACCCAGTACTTC
CASSIDANRVTQYF
>TRBV29-1|14|TRBJ2-1|NA|TRBD2
TGCAGCGTTGCGCCGGGACTAGCGGGATATGAGCAGTTCTTC
CSVAPGLAGYEQFF
>TRBV30|14|TRBJ2-3|NA|NA
TGTGCCTGGAGTATCATTCGGGGGAAGGATACGCAGTATTTT
CAWSIIRGKDTQYF
>TRBV29-1|11|TRBJ2-5|many|NA
TGCAGCACCCAGGTGGGAGAGACCCAGTACTTC
CSTQVGETQYF
>TRBV30|13|TRBJ1-2|NA|NA
TGTGCCTGGAGTAGCAGGGGAGGGTATGGCTACACCTTC
CAWSSRGGYGYTF
>TRBV10-3|14|TRBJ2-3|NA|NA
TGTGCCATCGGGACTCCTCAGGGCGCAGATACGCAGTATTTT
CAIGTPQGADTQYF
>TRBV5-1|16|TRBJ2-7|NA|TRBD2
TGCGCCAGCAGCTTTATCCGGACTAGCGGGATCTACGAGCAGTACTTC
CASSFIRTSGIYEQYF
>TRBV10-3|16|TRBJ2-1|NA|TRBD2
TGTGCCATCAGGGGGACTAGCGAGATCTCCTACAATGAGCAGTTCTTC
CAIRGTSEISYNEQFF
>TRBV4-1|15|TRBJ2-6|few|TRBD1
TGCGCCAGCAGCCCACAGGGGAGTGGGGCCAACGTCCTGACTTTC
CASSPQGSGANVLTF
>TRBV9|14|TRBJ2-2|NA|NA
TGTGCCAGCAGCGTAGTGGTAGACGCCGGGGAGCTGTTTTTT
CASSVVVDAGELFF
>TRBV7-7|16|TRBJ2-1|NA|TRBD2
TGTGCTAGCAGCTTAGCATCTGCGGGAGGGCTAGGTGAGCAGTTCTTC
CASSLASAGGLGEQFF
>TRBV7-3|16|TRBJ2-6|NA|TRBD2
TGTGCCAGCAGCGAAGGACTAGCTACTGGGGCCAACGTCCTGACTTTC
CASSEGLATGANVLTF
>TRBV29-1|13|TRBJ2-5|NA|NA
TGCAGCGGTGAGCGCGACTATCGCGAGACCCAGTACTTC
CSGERDYRETQYF
>TRBV7-2|15|TRBJ2-3|NA|NA
TGTGCCAGCAGCTTACAAGTCTATAGCACAGATACGCAGTATTTT
CASSLQVYSTDTQYF
>TRBV11-2|13|TRBJ1-1|few|NA
TGTGCCAGCAGCTTACGGGTGAACACTGAAGCTTTCTTT
CASSLRVNTEAFF
>TRBV6-6|11|TRBJ2-3|few|NA
TGTGCCAGCAGCTCCTCAGATACGCAGTATTTT
CASSSSDTQYF
>TRBV2|13|TRBJ2-1|NA|TRBD1
TGTGCCAGGGCCGGGACAGGGAACGATGAGCAGTTCTTC
CARAGTGNDEQFF
>TRBV7-8|16|TRBJ2-1|many|TRBD2
TGTGCCAGCAGCCCCTCTGGGGCTAGCGGGTACAATGAGCAGTTCTTC
CASSPSGASGYNEQFF
>TRBV5-1|14|TRBJ2-7|few|TRBD1
TGCGCCAGCAGCACACTGACAGGGGGCTACGAGCAGTACTTC
CASSTLTGGYEQYF
>TRBV28|13|TRBJ2-7|few|NA
TGTGCCAGCAGTTTACTAGCAACCTACGAGCAGTACTTC
CASSLLATYEQYF
>TRBV6-5|15|TRBJ2-1|NA|TRBD2
TGTGCCAGCCGTCTAGCGGGGAGCTCCTACAATGAGCAGTTCTTC
CASRLAGSSYNEQFF
>TRBV6-5|13|TRBJ2-7|few|NA
TGTGCCAGCGCGAGGGACAATGGCTACGAGCAGTACTTC
CASARDNGYEQYF
>TRBV30|14|TRBJ1-2|few|NA
TGTGCCTGGAGTGCAAGGACACTCTCCCGCGGCTACACCTTC
CAWSARTLSRGYTF
>TRBV7-2|13|TRBJ2-1|NA|NA
TGTGCCACTTCAGTGGGCTCCTACAATGAGCAGTTCTTC
CATSVGSYNEQFF
>TRBV5-1|16|TRBJ2-2|NA|NA
TGCGCCAGCAGCGGAATGGGCGGACTGAACACCGGGGAGCTGTTTTTT
CASSGMGGLNTGELFF
>TRBV9|16|TRBJ2-1|few|NA
TGTGCCAGCAGCGTAGGGCAGGAGGTGACCTACAATGAGCAGTTCTTC
CASSVGQEVTYNEQFF
>TRBV27|14|TRBJ2-5|few|NA
TGTGCCATCCGCACTTGGGGGGCGACGGAGACCCAGTACTTC
CAIRTWGATETQYF
>TRBV7-2|18|TRBJ2-3|NA|TRBD2
TGTGCCAGCAGCTTTGCCCCTGCGGGAGGACGGGGGGCAGATACGCAGTATTTT
CASSFAPAGGRGADTQYF
>TRBV30|11|TRBJ1-3|few|NA
TGTGCCTGGAGTCGTACAGACACCATATATTTT
CAWSRTDTIYF
>TRBV6-6|15|TRBJ2-7|many|TRBD1
TGTGCCAGCAGTGGGGGACAGGGGCAAAGCCACGAGCAGTACTTC
CASSGGQGQSHEQYF
>TRBV20-1|11|TRBJ2-1|NA|NA
TGCAGTGCTAGAGTCTACAATGAGCAGTTCTTC
CSARVYNEQFF
>TRBV4-1|14|TRBJ2-1|NA|TRBD2
TGCGCCAGCAGCCAAGATTTTTGGAGGGAGGGGCAGTTCTTC
CASSQDFWREGQFF
>TRBV6-5|14|TRBJ2-1|few|NA
TGTGCCAGCAGTTACTCTAAGGGCTACAATGAGCAGTTCTTC
CASSYSKGYNEQFF
>TRBV9|16|TRBJ2-1|many|NA
TGTGCCAGCAGCGTAGATCATTCAAGCTCCTACAATGAGCAGTTCTTC
CASSVDHSSSYNEQFF
>TRBV5-4|14|TRBJ2-7|few|NA
TGTGCCAGCAGCTTGGCGGGGTACCAGATCGAGCAGTACTTC
CASSLAGYQIEQYF
>TRBV30|12|TRBJ1-5|NA|NA
TGTGCCTGGAGTTTAAGCAATCAGCCCCAGCATTTT
CAWSLSNQPQHF
>TRBV5-6|15|TRBJ2-3|NA|TRBD1
TGTGCCAGCCTCCAGGGACAGCTACTCACAGATACGCAGTATTTT
CASLQGQLLTDTQYF
>TRBV2|16|TRBJ2-3|few|NA
TGTGCCAGCAGTCATCCTACAGAGGTTAGCACAGATACGCAGTATTTT
CASSHPTEVSTDTQYF
>TRBV28|14|TRBJ1-2|NA|TRBD1
TGTGCCAGCAGTCCTTACACGGACAGGGCTGGCTACACCTTC
CASSPYTDRAGYTF
>TRBV29-1|15|TRBJ2-2|few|TRBD2
TGCAGCGCAAGGACTAGCGGTTCGAACACCGGGGAGCTGTTTTTT
CSARTSGSNTGELFF
>TRBV4-1|14|TRBJ2-4|NA|NA
TGCGCCAGCAGCCAGGGGGACGGCAAAAACATTCAGTACTTC
CASSQGDGKNIQYF
>TRBV29-1|14|TRBJ2-1|NA|TRBD1
TGCAGCGCCAGGGGGACAGGGGGAAACAATGAGCAGTTCTTC
CSARGTGGNNEQFF
>TRBV18|12|TRBJ2-7|few|NA
TGTGCCAGCTCACCACGCCGGGAAGAGCAGTACTTC
CASSPRREEQYF
>TRBV4-2|15|TRBJ2-4|few|TRBD2
TGTGCCAGCAGCCGAGAACTAGCGGGAGAGTACATTCAGTACTTC
CASSRELAGEYIQYF
>TRBV29-1|13|TRBJ2-5|few|NA
TGCAGCGTGGACCCTCGGGGGTGGGAGACCCAGTACTTC
CSVDPRGWETQYF
>TRBV4-2|16|TRBJ2-3|few|TRBD2
TGTGCCAGCAGCCAAGATCTAGCGGGAGGTGCAGATACGCAGTATTTT
CASSQDLAGGADTQYF
>TRBV6-6|16|TRBJ2-7|NA|TRBD2
TGTGCCAGCAGTTACAGCGCTTCTAGCGGGACCTACGAGCAGTACTTC
CASSYSASSGTYEQYF
>TRBV11-2|13|TRBJ2-5|NA|NA
TGTGCCAGCAGCCCCGGGTCCCAAGAGACCCAGTACTTC
CASSPGSQETQYF
>TRBV5-1|14|TRBJ2-3|few|NA
TGCGCCAGCAGTTTAGTGGTTCGCACAGATACGCAGTATTTT
CASSLVVRTDTQYF
>TRBV29-1|13|TRBJ1-1|few|NA
TGCAGCGTTGAAAGCGGAAGGAACACTGAAGCTTTCTTT
CSVESGRNTEAFF
>TRBV30|15|TRBJ2-1|NA|TRBD2
TGTGCCTGGAGTGGCCTTAGCGGGGCTTACAATGAGCAGTTCTTC
CAWSGLSGAYNEQFF
>TRBV4-1|15|TRBJ2-7|NA|NA
TGCGCCAGCAGCCAGAGGGGGACGGAATATTACGAGCAGTACTTC
CASSQRGTEYYEQYF